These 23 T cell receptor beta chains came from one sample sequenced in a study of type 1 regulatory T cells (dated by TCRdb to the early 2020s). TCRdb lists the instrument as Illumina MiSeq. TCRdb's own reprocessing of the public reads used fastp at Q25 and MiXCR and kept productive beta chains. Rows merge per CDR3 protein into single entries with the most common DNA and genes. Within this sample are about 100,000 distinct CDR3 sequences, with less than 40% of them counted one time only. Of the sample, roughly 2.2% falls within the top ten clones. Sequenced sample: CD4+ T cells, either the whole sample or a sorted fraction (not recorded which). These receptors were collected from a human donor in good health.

CDR3 coding DNA: TGTGCCAGCAGAGCGGAGGGGATCTACAATGAGCAGTTCTTC. Its protein is CASRAEGIYNEQFF. This chain joins TRBV27 and TRBJ2-1, with TRBD2 as a possible D gene (6 bases). Germline assignment: CDR1 MNHEY and CDR2 SMNVEV (reference sequence). Trimming removed 6 bases from V and 3 bases from J, with 12 bases in between. This CDR3 spans 14 amino acids.

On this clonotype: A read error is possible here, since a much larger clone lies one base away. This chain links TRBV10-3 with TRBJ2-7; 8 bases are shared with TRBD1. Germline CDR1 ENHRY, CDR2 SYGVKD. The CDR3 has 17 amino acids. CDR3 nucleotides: TGTGTCATCAGTGAGTCCCCCCCGGGACAGGAAAACTCCGAGCAGTACTTC. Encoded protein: CVISESPPGQENSEQYF.

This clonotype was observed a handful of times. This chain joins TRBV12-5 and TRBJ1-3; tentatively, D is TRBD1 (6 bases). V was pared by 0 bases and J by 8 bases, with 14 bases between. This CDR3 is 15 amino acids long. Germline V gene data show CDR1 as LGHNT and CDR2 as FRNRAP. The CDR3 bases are TGTGCTAGTGGTTTGGTAGTCGACAGGATCGACACCATATATTTT. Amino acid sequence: CASGLVVDRIDTIYF.

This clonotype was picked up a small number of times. The CDR3 DNA reads TGTGCCAGCAACCCAAGGGGGGGCACAGATACGCAGTATTTT. Translated, it gives CASNPRGGTDTQYF. The chain has TRBV6-1 and TRBJ2-3; either TRBD1 or TRBD2 may supply D (6 bases each). Germline loops: CDR1 MNHNS, CDR2 SASEGT. Trimming shortened V by 7 bases and J by 1 base, and 12 bases separated the two germline ends. The CDR3 sequence is 14 residues long.

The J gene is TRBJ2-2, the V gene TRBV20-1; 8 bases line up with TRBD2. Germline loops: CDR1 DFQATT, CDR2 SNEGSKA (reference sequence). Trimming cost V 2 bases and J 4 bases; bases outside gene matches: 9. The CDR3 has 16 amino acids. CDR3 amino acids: CSARPTSGLSTGELFF. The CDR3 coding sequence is TGCAGTGCTAGACCCACTAGCGGACTCAGCACCGGGGAGCTGTTTTTT.

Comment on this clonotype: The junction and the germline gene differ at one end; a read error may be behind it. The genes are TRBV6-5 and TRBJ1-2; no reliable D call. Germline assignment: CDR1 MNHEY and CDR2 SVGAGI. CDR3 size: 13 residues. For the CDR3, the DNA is TGTGCCAGAAGTTACCCCCTCGATGGAGGCTACACCTTC. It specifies CARSYPLDGGYTF.

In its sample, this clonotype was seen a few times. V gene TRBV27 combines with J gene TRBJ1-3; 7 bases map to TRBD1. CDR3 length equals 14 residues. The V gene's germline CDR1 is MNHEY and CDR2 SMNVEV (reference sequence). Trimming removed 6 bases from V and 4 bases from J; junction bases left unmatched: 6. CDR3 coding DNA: TGTGCCAGCAGGCCTGACAGGGCGGGAAACACCATATATTTT. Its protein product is CASRPDRAGNTIYF.

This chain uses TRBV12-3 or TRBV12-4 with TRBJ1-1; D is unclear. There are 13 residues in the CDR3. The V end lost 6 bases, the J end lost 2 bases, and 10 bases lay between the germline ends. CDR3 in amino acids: CASSLRSNTEAFF. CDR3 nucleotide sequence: TGTGCCAGCAGCCTGAGGAGTAACACTGAAGCTTTCTTT.

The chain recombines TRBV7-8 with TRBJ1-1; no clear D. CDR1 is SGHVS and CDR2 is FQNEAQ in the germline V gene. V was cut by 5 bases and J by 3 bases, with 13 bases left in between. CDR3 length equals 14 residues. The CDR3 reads CASSAYLLDTEAFF. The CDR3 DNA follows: TGTGCCAGCAGCGCGTATCTGTTGGACACTGAAGCTTTCTTT.

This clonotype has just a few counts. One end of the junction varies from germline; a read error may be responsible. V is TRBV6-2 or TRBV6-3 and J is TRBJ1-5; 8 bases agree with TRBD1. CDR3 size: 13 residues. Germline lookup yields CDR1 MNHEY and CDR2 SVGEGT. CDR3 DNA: TGTGCCAGCAGCCGGACAGGGAATCACCCCCAGCATTTT. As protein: CASSRTGNHPQHF.

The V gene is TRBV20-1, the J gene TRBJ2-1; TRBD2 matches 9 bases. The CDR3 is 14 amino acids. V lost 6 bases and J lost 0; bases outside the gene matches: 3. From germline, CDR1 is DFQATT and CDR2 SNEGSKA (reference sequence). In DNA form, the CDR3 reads TGCAGTGCCCTTAGCGGGAGCTCCTACAATGAGCAGTTCTTC. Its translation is CSALSGSSYNEQFF.

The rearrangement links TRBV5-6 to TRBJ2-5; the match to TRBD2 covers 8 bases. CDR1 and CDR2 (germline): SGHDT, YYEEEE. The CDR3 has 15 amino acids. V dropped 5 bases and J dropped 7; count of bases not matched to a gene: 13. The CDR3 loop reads CASRVKPGGTTTQYF. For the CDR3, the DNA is TGTGCCAGCAGAGTGAAACCGGGGGGGACGACGACCCAGTACTTC.

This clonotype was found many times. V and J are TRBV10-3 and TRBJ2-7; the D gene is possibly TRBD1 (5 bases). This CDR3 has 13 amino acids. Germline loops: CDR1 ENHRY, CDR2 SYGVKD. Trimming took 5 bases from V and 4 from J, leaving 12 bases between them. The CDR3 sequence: CAISHRLRYEQYF. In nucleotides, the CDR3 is TGTGCCATCAGTCACAGGTTGAGATACGAGCAGTACTTC.

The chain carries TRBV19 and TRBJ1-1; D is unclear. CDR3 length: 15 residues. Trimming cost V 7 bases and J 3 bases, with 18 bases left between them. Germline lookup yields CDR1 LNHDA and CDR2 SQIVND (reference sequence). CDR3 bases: TGTGCCAGTACTACCCCCTCGGGCAGCGACACTGAAGCTTTCTTT. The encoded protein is CASTTPSGSDTEAFF.

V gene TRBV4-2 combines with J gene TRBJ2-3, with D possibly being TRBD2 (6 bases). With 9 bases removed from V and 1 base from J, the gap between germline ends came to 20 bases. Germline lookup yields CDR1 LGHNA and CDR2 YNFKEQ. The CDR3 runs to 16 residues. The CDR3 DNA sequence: TGTGCCAGTAAAAAGGCGGGAAGAGAACGCACAGATACGCAGTATTTT. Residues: CASKKAGRERTDTQYF.

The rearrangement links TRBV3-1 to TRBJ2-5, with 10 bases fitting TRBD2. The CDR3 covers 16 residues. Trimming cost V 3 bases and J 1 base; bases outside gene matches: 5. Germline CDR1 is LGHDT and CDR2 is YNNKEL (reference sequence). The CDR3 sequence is CASSHRTSGTQETQYF. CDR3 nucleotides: TGTGCCAGCAGCCACCGGACTAGCGGAACCCAAGAGACCCAGTACTTC.

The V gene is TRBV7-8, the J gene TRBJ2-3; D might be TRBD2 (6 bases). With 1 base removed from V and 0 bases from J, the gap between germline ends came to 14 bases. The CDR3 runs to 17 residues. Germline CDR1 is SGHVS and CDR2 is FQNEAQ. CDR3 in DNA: TGTGCCAGCAGCTTAGTCCTCGGACTAAGTAGCACAGATACGCAGTATTTT. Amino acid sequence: CASSLVLGLSSTDTQYF. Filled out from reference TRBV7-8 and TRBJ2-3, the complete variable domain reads GAGVSQSPRYKVAKRGQDVALRCDPISGHVSLFWYQQALGQGPEFLTYFQNEAQLDKSGLPSDRFFAERPEGSVSTLKIQRTQQEDSAVYLCASSLVLGLSSTDTQYFGPGTRLTVL.

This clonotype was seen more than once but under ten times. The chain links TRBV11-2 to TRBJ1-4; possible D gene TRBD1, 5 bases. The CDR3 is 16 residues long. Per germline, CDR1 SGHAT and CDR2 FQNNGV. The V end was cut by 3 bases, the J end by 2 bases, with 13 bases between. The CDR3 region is CASSFGTAGTNEKLFF. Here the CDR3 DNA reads TGTGCCAGCAGCTTTGGGACCGCGGGCACTAATGAAAAACTGTTTTTT.

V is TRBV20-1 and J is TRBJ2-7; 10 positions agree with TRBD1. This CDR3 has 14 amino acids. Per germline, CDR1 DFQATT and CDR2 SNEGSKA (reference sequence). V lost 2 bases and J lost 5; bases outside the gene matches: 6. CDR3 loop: CSARMGQGLHEQYF. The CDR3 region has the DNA TGCAGTGCTAGAATGGGACAGGGGTTACACGAGCAGTACTTC.

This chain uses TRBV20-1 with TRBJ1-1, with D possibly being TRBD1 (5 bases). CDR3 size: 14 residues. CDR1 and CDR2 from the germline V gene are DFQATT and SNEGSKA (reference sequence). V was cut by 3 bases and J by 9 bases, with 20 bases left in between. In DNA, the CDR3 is TGCAGTGCTAGGGGTCTCAGGGAAGAGGGGAAAGCTTTCTTT. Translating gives CSARGLREEGKAFF.

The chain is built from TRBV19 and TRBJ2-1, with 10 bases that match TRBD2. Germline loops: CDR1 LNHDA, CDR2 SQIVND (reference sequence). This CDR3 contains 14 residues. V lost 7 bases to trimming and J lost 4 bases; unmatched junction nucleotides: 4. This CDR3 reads CASTTTSGYNEQFF. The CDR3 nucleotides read TGTGCCAGTACGACGACTAGCGGGTACAATGAGCAGTTCTTC.

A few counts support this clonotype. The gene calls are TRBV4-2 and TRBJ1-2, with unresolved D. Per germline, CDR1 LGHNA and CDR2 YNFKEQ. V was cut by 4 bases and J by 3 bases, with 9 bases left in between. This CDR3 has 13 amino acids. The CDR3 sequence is CASSPDGDYGYTF. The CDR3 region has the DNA TGTGCCAGCAGCCCGGACGGCGACTATGGCTACACCTTC.

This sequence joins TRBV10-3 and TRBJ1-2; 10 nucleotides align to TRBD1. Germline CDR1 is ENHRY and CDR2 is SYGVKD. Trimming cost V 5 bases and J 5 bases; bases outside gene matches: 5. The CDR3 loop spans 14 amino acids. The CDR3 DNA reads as TGTGCCATCAGTCCCGGGACAGGGGATTATGGCTACACCTTC. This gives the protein CAISPGTGDYGYTF.